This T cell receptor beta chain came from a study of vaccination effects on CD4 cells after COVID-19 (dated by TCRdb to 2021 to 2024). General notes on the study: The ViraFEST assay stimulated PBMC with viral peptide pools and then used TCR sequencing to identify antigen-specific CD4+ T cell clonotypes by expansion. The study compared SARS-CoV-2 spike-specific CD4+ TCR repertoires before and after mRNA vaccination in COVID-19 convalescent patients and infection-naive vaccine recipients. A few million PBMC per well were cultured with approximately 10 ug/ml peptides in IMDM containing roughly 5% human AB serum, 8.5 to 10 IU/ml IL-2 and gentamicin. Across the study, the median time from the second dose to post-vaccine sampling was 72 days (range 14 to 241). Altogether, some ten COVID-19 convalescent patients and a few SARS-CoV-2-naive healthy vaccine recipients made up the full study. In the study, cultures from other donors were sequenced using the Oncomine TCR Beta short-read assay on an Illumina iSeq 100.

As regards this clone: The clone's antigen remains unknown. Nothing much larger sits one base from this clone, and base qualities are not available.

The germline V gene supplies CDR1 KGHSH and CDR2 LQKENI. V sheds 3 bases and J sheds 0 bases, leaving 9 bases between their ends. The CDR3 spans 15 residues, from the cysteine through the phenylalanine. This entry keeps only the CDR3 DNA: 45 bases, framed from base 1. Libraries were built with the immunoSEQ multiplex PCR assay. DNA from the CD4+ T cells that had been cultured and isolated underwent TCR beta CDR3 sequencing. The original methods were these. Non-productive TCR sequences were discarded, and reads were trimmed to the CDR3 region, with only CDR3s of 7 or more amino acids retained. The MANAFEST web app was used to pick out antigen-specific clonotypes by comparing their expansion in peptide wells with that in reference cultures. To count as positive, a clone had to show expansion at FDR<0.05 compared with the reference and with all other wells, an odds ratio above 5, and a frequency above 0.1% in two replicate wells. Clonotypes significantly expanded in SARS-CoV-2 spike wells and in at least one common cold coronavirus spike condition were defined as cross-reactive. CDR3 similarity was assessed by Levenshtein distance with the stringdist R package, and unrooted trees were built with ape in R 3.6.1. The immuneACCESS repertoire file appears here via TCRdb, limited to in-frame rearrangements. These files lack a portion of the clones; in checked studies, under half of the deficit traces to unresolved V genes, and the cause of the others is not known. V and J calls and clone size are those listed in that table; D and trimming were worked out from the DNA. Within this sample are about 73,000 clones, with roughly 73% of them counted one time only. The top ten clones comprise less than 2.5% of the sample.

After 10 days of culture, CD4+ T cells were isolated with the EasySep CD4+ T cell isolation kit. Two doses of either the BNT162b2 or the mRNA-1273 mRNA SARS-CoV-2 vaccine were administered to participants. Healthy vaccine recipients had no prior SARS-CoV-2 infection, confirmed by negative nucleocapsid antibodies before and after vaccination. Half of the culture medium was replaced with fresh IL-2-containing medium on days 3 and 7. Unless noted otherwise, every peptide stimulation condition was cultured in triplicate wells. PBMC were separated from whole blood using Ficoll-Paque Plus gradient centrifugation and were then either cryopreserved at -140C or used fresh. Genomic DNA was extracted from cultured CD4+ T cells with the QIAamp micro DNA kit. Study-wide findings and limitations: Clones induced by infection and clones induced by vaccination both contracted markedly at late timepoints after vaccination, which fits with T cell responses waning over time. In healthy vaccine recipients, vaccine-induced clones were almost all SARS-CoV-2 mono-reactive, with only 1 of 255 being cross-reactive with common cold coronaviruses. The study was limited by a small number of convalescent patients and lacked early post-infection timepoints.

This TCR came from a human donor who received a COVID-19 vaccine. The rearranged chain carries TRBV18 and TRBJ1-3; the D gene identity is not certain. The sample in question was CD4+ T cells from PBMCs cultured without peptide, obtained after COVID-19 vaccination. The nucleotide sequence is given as TGTGCCAGCTCACCCAGCATGGACTCTGGAAACACCATATATTTT. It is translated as CASSPSMDSGNTIYF.